This T cell receptor beta chain emerged from a study of T-cell memory formation after mild COVID-19. TCRdb re-derived calls from the 5' RACE reads in MiXCR, one entry per CDR3 protein. The profile shows around 320,000 distinct CDR3 sequences, around 28% of them singletons. Germline CDR1 is LNHDA and CDR2 is SQIVND (reference sequence). CDR3 size: 14 residues. Trimming removed 3 bases at V and 5 bases at J, with 13 bases between. This chain joins TRBV19 and TRBJ1-2; D unresolved. What was sequenced was PBMCs or a T cell subset sorted from them (not recorded which). The source of this sequence is an adult woman who had mild COVID-19 (a few samples of this study predate the infection). Cell type and time point are not known. CDR3 DNA: TGTGCCAGTAGTATGAACTCGGCCTTATATGGCTACACCTTC. Translation gives CASSMNSALYGYTF. Variable domain in full (rest from reference TRBV19 and TRBJ1-2): DGGITQSPKYLFRKEGQNVTLSCEQNLNHDAMYWYRQDPGQGLRLIYYSQIVNDFQKGDIAEGYSVSREKKESFPLTVTSAQKNPTAFYLCASSMNSALYGYTFGSGTRLTVV.